The rows below give T cell receptor beta chains drawn from one sample of a study of control samples from healthy donors and cancer patients. Method: immunoSEQ multiplex PCR; TCRdb's copy keeps in-frame clones and lacks some. Among about 180,000 clones listed, 75% to 95% were seen once. The sample comprised blood. Receptors originate from a woman aged 40 to 55 in good health. Both conserved end residues are part of each CDR3. Each record gives: D gene, J gene, V gene, clone size, CDR3 protein, CDR3 DNA. A D gene is named only where the DNA matches it firmly. For some rows the clone size is stated as once, few or many, or as a class when expanded; others skip it.

TRBD2 | TRBJ2-1 | TRBV7-2 | NA | CASSLVGFLAGGIYNEQFF | TGTGCCAGCAGCTTAGTTGGGTTTCTAGCGGGGGGGATCTACAATGAGCAGTTCTTC
NA | TRBJ1-2 | TRBV19 | NA | CASKPRGGFNYGYTF | TGTGCCAGTAAGCCCCGGGGGGGGTTTAACTATGGCTACACCTTC
NA | TRBJ1-5 | TRBV2 | NA | CASSEGQGRREPQHF | TGTGCCAGCAGTGAAGGTCAAGGGCGCCGCGAGCCCCAGCATTTT
NA | TRBJ1-3 | TRBV12-3/TRBV12-4 | NA | CASMIYRGNTIYF | TGTGCCAGCATGATCTACAGGGGAAACACCATATATTTT
NA | TRBJ1-1 | TRBV7-2 | NA | CASSSSEFRNGNTEAFF | TGTGCCAGCAGCTCAAGCGAATTCAGGAATGGGAACACTGAAGCTTTCTTT
NA | TRBJ1-1 | TRBV5-1 | NA | CASSLWSGNTEAFF | TGCGCCAGCAGCTTGTGGTCGGGGAACACTGAAGCTTTCTTT
NA | TRBJ2-2 | TRBV13 | NA | CASSLVWDGELFF | TGTGCCAGCAGCTTAGTATGGGACGGGGAGCTGTTTTTT
NA | TRBJ2-7 | TRBV7-8 | NA | CASSFRTARIGSVQYF | TGTGCCAGCAGCTTCCGGACGGCTCGTATCGGTAGTGTGCAGTACTTC
NA | TRBJ1-6 | TRBV7-3 | few | CASSTYREINSPLHF | TGTGCCAGCAGCACTTACAGGGAGATCAATTCACCCCTCCACTTT
NA | TRBJ1-1 | TRBV18 | NA | CASSPLSEDTEAFF | TGTGCCAGCTCACCCCTCTCGGAAGACACTGAAGCTTTCTTT
NA | TRBJ2-7 | TRBV10-3 | NA | CAIRKTETPYEQYF | TGTGCCATCAGGAAGACAGAAACCCCCTACGAGCAGTACTTC
NA | TRBJ1-1 | TRBV12-5 | NA | CASGLVSNEAFF | TGTGCTAGTGGTTTGGTCTCGAATGAAGCTTTCTTT
NA | TRBJ1-6 | TRBV5-5 | NA | CASSSANSPLHF | TGTGCCAGCAGCTCCGCAAATTCACCCCTCCACTTT
TRBD1 | TRBJ1-2 | TRBV6-1 | once | CASSETGGGYTF | TGTGCCAGCAGTGAGACAGGGGGTGGCTACACCTTC
NA | TRBJ1-2 | TRBV4-1 | NA | CASSQDLSGAGGYTF | TGCGCCAGCAGCCAAGATTTGTCAGGGGCAGGTGGCTACACCTTC
NA | TRBJ2-7 | TRBV11-2 | NA | CASSLLSVDEQYF | TGTGCCAGCAGCTTATTATCGGTCGACGAGCAGTACTTC
NA | TRBJ2-5 | TRBV5-1 | NA | CASSPSAGETQYF | TGCGCCAGCAGCCCGTCGGCTGGGGAGACCCAGTACTTC
NA | TRBJ2-3 | TRBV12-3/TRBV12-4 | NA | CASSAVVDTQYF | TGTGCCAGCAGCGCGGTGGTAGATACGCAGTATTTT
NA | TRBJ1-1 | TRBV6-4 | NA | CASSDSGDTEAFF | TGTGCCAGCAGTGACTCAGGGGACACTGAAGCTTTCTTT
NA | TRBJ1-2 | TRBV5-1 | NA | CASRSSQDSHGYTF | TGCGCCAGCAGGAGCTCTCAAGACAGCCATGGCTACACCTTC
TRBD1 | TRBJ1-6 | TRBV9 | NA | CASSVAPPGQGGSPLHF | TGTGCCAGCAGCGTAGCTCCCCCGGGACAGGGCGGATCACCCCTCCACTTT
TRBD1 | TRBJ1-5 | TRBV27 | NA | CASSSYSGGTNQPQHF | TGTGCCAGCAGTTCATACTCAGGGGGCACGAATCAGCCCCAGCATTTT
NA | TRBJ2-3 | TRBV6-5 | NA | CASSYSQSTDTQYF | TGTGCCAGCAGTTACTCGCAAAGCACAGATACGCAGTATTTT
NA | TRBJ2-7 | TRBV7-8 | NA | CASSFGPTAYEQYF | TGTGCCAGCAGCTTTGGACCCACCGCCTACGAGCAGTACTTC
NA | TRBJ1-1 | TRBV3-1/TRBV3-2 | NA | CASSARGTPRSTEAFF | TGTGCCAGCAGCGCAAGGGGGACCCCCCGAAGCACTGAAGCTTTCTTT
TRBD2 | TRBJ2-1 | TRBV13 | NA | CASSPAGGRYNEQFF | TGTGCCAGCAGCCCCGCGGGGGGGCGTTACAATGAGCAGTTCTTC
NA | TRBJ1-5 | TRBV19 | NA | CASSSKREMPQHF | TGTGCCAGTAGTAGTAAAAGGGAGATGCCCCAGCATTTT
TRBD1 | TRBJ2-2 | TRBV27 | NA | CASRSGQGVSGELFF | TGTGCCAGCCGGTCGGGACAGGGCGTTTCCGGGGAGCTGTTTTTT
TRBD1 | TRBJ1-2 | TRBV6-2/TRBV6-3 | NA | CASSYSLEGAGGGYTF | TGTGCCAGCAGTTACTCGCTGGAGGGGGCTGGGGGTGGCTACACCTTC
TRBD1 | TRBJ1-2 | TRBV19 | NA | CASSISGTGNYGYTF | TGTGCCAGTAGTATATCGGGGACAGGGAACTATGGCTACACCTTC
TRBD1 | TRBJ2-5 | TRBV5-1 | NA | CASNSWDRKETQYF | TGCGCCAGCAATAGCTGGGACAGAAAAGAGACCCAGTACTTC
NA | TRBJ1-5 | TRBV5-6 | NA | CASSHGGSNQPQHF | TGTGCCAGCAGCCACGGGGGGTCCAATCAGCCCCAGCATTTT
TRBD1 | TRBJ2-5 | TRBV27 | NA | CASSTRQGEGQETQYF | TGTGCCAGCAGTACACGACAGGGGGAAGGGCAAGAGACCCAGTACTTC
NA | TRBJ2-3 | TRBV11-2 | once | CASSPVREGAQYF | TGTGCCAGCAGCCCGGTCCGAGAGGGGGCGCAGTATTTT
TRBD1 | TRBJ1-1 | TRBV5-1 | NA | CASRPGQGLMNTEAFF | TGCGCCAGCAGGCCTGGACAGGGCCTTATGAACACTGAAGCTTTCTTT
TRBD1 | TRBJ2-1 | TRBV25-1 | once | CASSEVGGQGHEQFF | TGTGCCAGCAGTGAAGTGGGAGGACAGGGCCATGAGCAGTTCTTC
TRBD2 | TRBJ2-3 | TRBV3-1/TRBV3-2 | NA | CASSQEASGATDTQYF | TGTGCCAGCAGCCAAGAAGCTAGCGGGGCCACAGATACGCAGTATTTT
TRBD2 | TRBJ2-3 | TRBV6-4 | few | CASSESSGGGTDTQYF | TGTGCCAGCAGTGAATCTAGCGGGGGGGGCACAGATACGCAGTATTTT
NA | TRBJ1-1 | TRBV7-9 | NA | CASSLMGNTEAFF | TGTGCCAGCAGCTTAATGGGAAACACTGAAGCTTTCTTT
NA | TRBJ1-2 | TRBV11-3 | NA | CASSPPVGENYGYTF | TGTGCCAGCAGCCCGCCTGTGGGGGAGAACTATGGCTACACCTTC
NA | TRBJ1-1 | TRBV3-1/TRBV3-2 | NA | CASSHLQGGGDTEAFF | TGTGCCAGCAGCCATCTCCAGGGTGGAGGCGACACTGAAGCTTTCTTT
TRBD2 | TRBJ2-7 | TRBV10-1 | few | CASSDGTGGAYEQYF | TGCGCCAGCAGTGATGGAACGGGGGGGGCCTACGAGCAGTACTTC
NA | TRBJ1-1 | TRBV7-6 | NA | CASSLGAEVWGTEAFF | TGTGCCAGCAGCTTAGGCGCCGAGGTTTGGGGCACTGAAGCTTTCTTT
TRBD1 | TRBJ1-2 | TRBV18 | NA | CASSPRTGGDSGYTF | TGTGCCAGCTCACCACGGACAGGGGGCGATTCTGGCTACACCTTC